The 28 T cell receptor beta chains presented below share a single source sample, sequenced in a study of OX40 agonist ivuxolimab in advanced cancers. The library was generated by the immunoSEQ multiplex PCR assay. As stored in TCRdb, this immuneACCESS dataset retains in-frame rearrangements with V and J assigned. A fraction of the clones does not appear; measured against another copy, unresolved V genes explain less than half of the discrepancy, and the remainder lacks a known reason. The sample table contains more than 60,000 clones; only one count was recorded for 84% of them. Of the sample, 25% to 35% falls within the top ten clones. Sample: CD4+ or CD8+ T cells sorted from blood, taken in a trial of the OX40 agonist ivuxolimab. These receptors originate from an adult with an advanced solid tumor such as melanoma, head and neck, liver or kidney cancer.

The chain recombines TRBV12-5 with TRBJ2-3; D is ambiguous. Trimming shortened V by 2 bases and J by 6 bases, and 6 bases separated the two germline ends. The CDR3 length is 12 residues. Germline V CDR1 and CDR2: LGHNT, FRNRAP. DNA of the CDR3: TGTGCTAGTGGTTTGTGGATGGATACGCAGTATTTT. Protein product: CASGLWMDTQYF.

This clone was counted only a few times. CDR3 loop: CASSPDRGSYNEQFF. The CDR3 DNA is TGTGCCAGCAGTCCGGACAGGGGGTCCTACAATGAGCAGTTCTTC. V and J are TRBV2 and TRBJ2-1; 10 bases are shared with TRBD1. The length of the CDR3 is 15 residues. The J segment lost 1 base and the V segment lost 5 bases, leaving 2 bases of the junction unmatched. Per germline, CDR1 SNHLY and CDR2 FYNNEI.

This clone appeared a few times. The CDR3 DNA reads TGTGCCTGGATCCCTGGGACCGACGGGGGGACCCAGTACTTC. Protein product: CAWIPGTDGGTQYF. V usage is TRBV30 and J usage is TRBJ2-5, with a weak D call TRBD2 (6 bases). Between the trimmed V and J ends, which lost 4 bases and 7 bases, there was a span of 19 bases. Looked up from germline, CDR1 is GTSNPN and CDR2 is SVGIG (reference sequence). CDR3 length equals 14 residues.

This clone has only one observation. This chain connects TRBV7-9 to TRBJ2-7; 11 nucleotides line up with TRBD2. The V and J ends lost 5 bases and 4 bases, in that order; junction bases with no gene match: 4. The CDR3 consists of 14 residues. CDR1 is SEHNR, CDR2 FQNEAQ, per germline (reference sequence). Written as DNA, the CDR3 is TGTGCCAGCAGCATGACTAGCGGGATTTACGAGCAGTACTTC. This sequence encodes CASSMTSGIYEQYF.

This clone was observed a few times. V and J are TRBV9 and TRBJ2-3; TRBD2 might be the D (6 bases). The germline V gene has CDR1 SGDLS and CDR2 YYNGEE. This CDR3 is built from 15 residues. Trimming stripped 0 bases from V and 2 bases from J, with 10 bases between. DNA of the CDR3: TGTGCCAGCAGCGTAGTAGCGGCAGACACAGATACGCAGTATTTT. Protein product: CASSVVAADTDTQYF.

The CDR3 nucleotides are TGTGCCAGCAGCTTAGAAACTATCCGCACAGATACGCAGTATTTT. Translated, it gives CASSLETIRTDTQYF. J is TRBJ2-3 and V is TRBV11-2; D is unclear. The CDR3 totals 15 residues. V gave up 0 bases and J gave up 1 base, with 8 bases separating them. CDR1 and CDR2 from the germline V gene are SGHAT and FQNNGV.

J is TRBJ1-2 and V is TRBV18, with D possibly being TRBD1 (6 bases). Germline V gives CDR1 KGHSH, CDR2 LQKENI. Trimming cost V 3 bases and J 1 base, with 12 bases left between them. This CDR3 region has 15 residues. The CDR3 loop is CASSPNRESNYGYTF. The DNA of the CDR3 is TGTGCCAGCTCACCGAACAGGGAAAGTAACTATGGCTACACCTTC.

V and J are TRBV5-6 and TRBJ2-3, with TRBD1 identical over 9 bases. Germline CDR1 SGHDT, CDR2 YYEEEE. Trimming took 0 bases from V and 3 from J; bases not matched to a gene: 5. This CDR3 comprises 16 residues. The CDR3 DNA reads TGTGCCAGCAGCTTGGCCGGGACAGGGCGGACAGATACGCAGTATTTT. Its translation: CASSLAGTGRTDTQYF.

The CDR3: CASSFDSPGEQYF. CDR3 bases: TGTGCCAGCAGCTTCGACAGCCCGGGCGAGCAGTACTTC. J is TRBJ2-7 and V is TRBV7-2; a possible D gene is TRBD1 (5 bases). Trimming removed 3 bases at V and 6 bases at J, with 12 bases between. The CDR3 has 13 residues. CDR1 and CDR2 (germline): SGHTA, FQGNSA.

CDR3 protein: CASSLQQSNQPQHF. The CDR3 DNA follows: TGTGCCAGCAGCTTACAACAGTCCAATCAGCCCCAGCATTTT. The chain employs TRBV7-8 and TRBJ1-5; D gene ambiguous. The V gene's germline CDR1 is SGHVS and CDR2 FQNEAQ. The CDR3 loop spans 14 amino acids. With 2 bases removed from V and 3 bases from J, the gap between germline ends came to 8 bases.

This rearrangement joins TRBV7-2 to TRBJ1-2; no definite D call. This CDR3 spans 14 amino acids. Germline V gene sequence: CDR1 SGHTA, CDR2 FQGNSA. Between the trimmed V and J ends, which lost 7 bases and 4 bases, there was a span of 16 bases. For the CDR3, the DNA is TGTGCCAGCAAGGCCGCTTTCATGGGCTATGGCTACACCTTC. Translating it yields CASKAAFMGYGYTF.

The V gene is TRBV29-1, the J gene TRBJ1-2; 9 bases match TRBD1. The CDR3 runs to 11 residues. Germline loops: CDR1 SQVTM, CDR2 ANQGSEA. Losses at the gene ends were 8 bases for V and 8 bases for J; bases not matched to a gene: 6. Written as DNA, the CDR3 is TGCAGCACAAGGACAGGGGAAGGCTACACCTTC. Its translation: CSTRTGEGYTF.

The CDR3 reads CASSEQSGGQFF. As DNA, the CDR3 is TGTGCCAGCAGTGAACAGTCTGGGGGCCAGTTCTTC. V usage is TRBV2 and J usage is TRBJ2-1; D is possibly TRBD1 (6 bases). Germline V CDR1 and CDR2: SNHLY, FYNNEI. V was trimmed by 2 bases and J by 13 bases, leaving 12 bases between them. The CDR3 contains 12 residues.

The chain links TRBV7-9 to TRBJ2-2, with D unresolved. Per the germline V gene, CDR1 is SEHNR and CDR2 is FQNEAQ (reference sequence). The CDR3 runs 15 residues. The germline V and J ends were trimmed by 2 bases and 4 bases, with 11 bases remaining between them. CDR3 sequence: CASSLRRARTGELFF. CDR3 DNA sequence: TGTGCCAGCAGCTTAAGAAGGGCGCGCACCGGGGAGCTGTTTTTT.

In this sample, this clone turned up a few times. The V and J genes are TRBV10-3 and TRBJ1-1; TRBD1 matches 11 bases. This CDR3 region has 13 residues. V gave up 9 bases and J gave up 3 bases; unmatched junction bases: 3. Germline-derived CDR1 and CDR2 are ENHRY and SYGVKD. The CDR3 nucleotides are TGTGCCATTTCGGGACAGGGGGACACTGAAGCTTTCTTT. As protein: CAISGQGDTEAFF.

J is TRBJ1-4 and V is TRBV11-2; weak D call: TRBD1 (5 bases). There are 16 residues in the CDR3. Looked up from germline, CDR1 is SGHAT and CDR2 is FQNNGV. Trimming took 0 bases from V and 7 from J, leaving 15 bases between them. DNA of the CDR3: TGTGCCAGCAGCTTAGATACTGGGGCCACGGGTGAAAAACTGTTTTTT. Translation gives CASSLDTGATGEKLFF.

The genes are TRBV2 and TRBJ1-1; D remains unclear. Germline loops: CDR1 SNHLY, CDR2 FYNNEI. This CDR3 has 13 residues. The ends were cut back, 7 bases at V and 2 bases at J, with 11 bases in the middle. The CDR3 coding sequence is TGTGCCAGCATGGCGGAAATTAACACTGAAGCTTTCTTT. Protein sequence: CASMAEINTEAFF.

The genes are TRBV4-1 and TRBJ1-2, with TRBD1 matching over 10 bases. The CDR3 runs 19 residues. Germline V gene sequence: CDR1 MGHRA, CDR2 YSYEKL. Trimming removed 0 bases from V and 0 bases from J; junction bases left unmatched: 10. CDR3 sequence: CASSQDPRGQGTTNYGYTF. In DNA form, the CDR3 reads TGCGCCAGCAGCCAAGATCCCAGGGGACAGGGGACCACTAACTATGGCTACACCTTC.

The CDR3 sequence: CASSPRGTNTGELFF. The CDR3 region has the DNA TGTGCCAGCAGCCCCAGGGGAACGAACACCGGGGAGCTGTTTTTT. The gene calls are TRBV5-4 and TRBJ2-2; tentatively, D is TRBD1 (6 bases). Germline V gene sequence: CDR1 SGHNT, CDR2 YYREEE (reference sequence). The ends were cut back, 4 bases at V and 0 bases at J, with 10 bases in the middle. This CDR3 has 15 residues.

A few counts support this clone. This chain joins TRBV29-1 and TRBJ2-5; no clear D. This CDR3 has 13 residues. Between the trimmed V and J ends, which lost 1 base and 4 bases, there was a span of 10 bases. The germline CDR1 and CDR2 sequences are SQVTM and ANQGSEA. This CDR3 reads CSVEVGRRETQYF. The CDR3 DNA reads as TGCAGCGTTGAAGTGGGCCGCAGAGAGACCCAGTACTTC.

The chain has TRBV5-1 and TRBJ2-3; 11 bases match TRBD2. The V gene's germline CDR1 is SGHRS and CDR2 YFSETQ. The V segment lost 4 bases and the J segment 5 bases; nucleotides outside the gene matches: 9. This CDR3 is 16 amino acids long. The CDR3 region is CASSAQGTSGEDTQYF. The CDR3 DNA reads TGCGCCAGCAGCGCCCAGGGGACTAGCGGTGAAGATACGCAGTATTTT.

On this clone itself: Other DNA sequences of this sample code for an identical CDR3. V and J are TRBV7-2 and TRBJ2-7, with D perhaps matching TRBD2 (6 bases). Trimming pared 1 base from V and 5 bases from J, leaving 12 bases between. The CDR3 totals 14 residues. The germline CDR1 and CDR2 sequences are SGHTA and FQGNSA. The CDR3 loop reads CASSLVAAVHEQYF. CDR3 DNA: TGTGCCAGCAGCTTAGTAGCGGCGGTCCACGAGCAGTACTTC.

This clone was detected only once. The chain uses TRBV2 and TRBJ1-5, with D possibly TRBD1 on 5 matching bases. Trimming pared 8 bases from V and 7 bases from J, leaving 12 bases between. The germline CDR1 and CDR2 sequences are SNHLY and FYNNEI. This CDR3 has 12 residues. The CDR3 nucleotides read TGTGCCAGCGACCGAGGGGACCAGCCCCAGCATTTT. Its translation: CASDRGDQPQHF.

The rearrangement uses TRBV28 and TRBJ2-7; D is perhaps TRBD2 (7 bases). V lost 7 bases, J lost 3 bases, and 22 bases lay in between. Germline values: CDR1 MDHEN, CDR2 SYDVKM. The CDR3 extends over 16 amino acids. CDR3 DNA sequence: TGTGCCAGCAAAGGGGGGGCTTATGGGATTCTCTACGAGCAGTACTTC. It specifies CASKGGAYGILYEQYF.

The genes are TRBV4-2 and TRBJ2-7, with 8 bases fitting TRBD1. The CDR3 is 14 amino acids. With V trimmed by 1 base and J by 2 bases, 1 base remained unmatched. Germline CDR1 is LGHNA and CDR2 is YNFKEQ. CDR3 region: CASSQVDRAYEQYF. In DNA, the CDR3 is TGTGCCAGCAGCCAAGTGGACAGGGCCTACGAGCAGTACTTC.

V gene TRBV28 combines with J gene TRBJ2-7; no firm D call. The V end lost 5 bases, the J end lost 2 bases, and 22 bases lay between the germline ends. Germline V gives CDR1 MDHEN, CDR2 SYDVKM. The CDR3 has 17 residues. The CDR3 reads CASSPRFDTSTTYEQYF. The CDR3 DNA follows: TGTGCCAGCAGTCCCCGTTTTGACACGAGCACAACCTACGAGCAGTACTTC.

CDR3: CASSPSGETEAFF. Here the CDR3 DNA reads TGTGCCAGCTCACCAAGCGGGGAAACTGAAGCTTTCTTT. This sequence joins TRBV18 and TRBJ1-1; D gene ambiguous. V lost 2 bases, J lost 5 bases, and 9 bases lay in between. This CDR3 is built from 13 residues. The germline V gene encodes CDR1 KGHSH and CDR2 LQKENI.

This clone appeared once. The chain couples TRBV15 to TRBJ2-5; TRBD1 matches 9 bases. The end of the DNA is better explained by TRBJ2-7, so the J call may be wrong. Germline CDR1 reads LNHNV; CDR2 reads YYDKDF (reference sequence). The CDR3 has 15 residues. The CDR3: CATSRQLTGGYEQYF. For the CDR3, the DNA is TGTGCCACCAGCAGGCAGTTGACAGGGGGATACGAGCAGTACTTC.